A selection of T cell receptor beta chains follows, all from one sample in a study of T cells in Graves' hyperthyroidism and ophthalmopathy. TCRdb re-analysed the multiplex PCR reads in MiXCR, keeping a single row per CDR3 protein. The sample holds about 500,000 distinct CDR3 sequences; 17% are singletons and the top ten take 17%. Sequencing input: blood. These receptors were taken from a woman younger than 30 with Graves' ophthalmopathy. The CDR3 runs from the conserved cysteine through the conserved F or W. D genes are given only for firm matches. The size field is filled for only some rows; it gives once, few, many or a size class.

>TRBV7-8|many|TRBJ2-1|TRBD1
CASSLSGTGSYNEQFF
TGTGCCAGCAGCTTATCCGGGACAGGGTCCTACAATGAGCAGTTCTTC
>TRBV30|once|TRBJ1-1|TRBD1
CALQQGEAFF
TGTGCCTTGCAACAGGGGGAAGCTTTCTTT
>TRBV28|-|TRBJ2-7|TRBD1
CASSFIGTGGYEQYF
TGTGCCAGCAGTTTTATCGGGACAGGGGGCTACGAGCAGTACTTC
>TRBV6-6|few|TRBJ2-4|-
CASSYTRALAKNIQYF
TGTGCCAGCAGTTACACAAGGGCCCTAGCCAAAAACATTCAGTACTTC
>TRBV12-3/TRBV12-4|many|TRBJ1-3|TRBD1
CASSRQGDSGNTIYF
TGTGCCAGCAGTCGACAGGGGGACTCTGGAAACACCATATATTTT
>TRBV7-9|-|TRBJ2-7|-
CASSLGGSGGYNEQYF
TGTGCCAGCAGCTTGGGGGGGTCAGGGGGCTACAATGAGCAGTACTTC
>TRBV29-1|few|TRBJ2-3|TRBD2
CSVEDPRTSGSADTQYF
TGCAGCGTTGAAGATCCCCGGACTAGCGGGAGTGCAGATACGCAGTATTTT
>TRBV20-1|many|TRBJ2-3|TRBD2
CSAGIALAGGTDTQYF
TGCAGTGCCGGTATCGCCCTGGCGGGAGGCACAGATACGCAGTATTTT
>TRBV2|many|TRBJ1-1|TRBD1
CASVGQGDTEAFF
TGTGCCAGCGTAGGACAGGGGGACACTGAAGCTTTCTTT
>TRBV6-2/TRBV6-3|few|TRBJ1-2|-
CASSNDNYGYTF
TGTGCCAGCAGCAACGATAACTATGGCTACACCTTC
>TRBV4-1|few|TRBJ1-2|TRBD1
CASSPLGQGELHGYTF
TGCGCCAGCAGCCCTCTCGGACAGGGTGAATTACATGGCTACACCTTC
>TRBV5-5|-|TRBJ2-2|TRBD1
CASSPPTGRNTGELFF
TGTGCCAGCAGCCCACCGACAGGGAGGAACACCGGGGAGCTGTTTTTT
>TRBV7-2|many|TRBJ1-2|TRBD1
CASSLGNGDSWEYGYTF
TGTGCCAGCAGCTTAGGGAATGGGGACAGTTGGGAATATGGCTACACCTTC
>TRBV5-1|many|TRBJ2-7|TRBD1
CASSKGAGYEQYF
TGCGCCAGCTCTAAGGGGGCGGGTTACGAGCAGTACTTC
>TRBV28|many|TRBJ2-1|-
CASSPIDTYNEQFF
TGTGCCAGCAGTCCTATTGACACATACAATGAGCAGTTCTTC
>TRBV6-2/TRBV6-3|few|TRBJ1-2|TRBD1
CASSSRGRSYGYTF
TGTGCCAGCAGTTCCAGGGGGCGTAGCTATGGCTACACCTTC
>TRBV6-2/TRBV6-3|few|TRBJ1-5|-
CASSQSSQPQHF
TGTGCCAGCAGTCAAAGTAGTCAGCCCCAGCATTTT
>TRBV10-3|many|TRBJ2-1|TRBD1
CANANRTGLRGNEQFF
TGTGCCAACGCGAATAGGACAGGTCTCCGGGGCAATGAGCAGTTCTTC
>TRBV20-1|many|TRBJ1-2|-
CSAINRVAYGYTF
TGCAGTGCTATAAACAGGGTAGCCTATGGCTACACCTTC
>TRBV12-3/TRBV12-4|many|TRBJ1-2|-
CASSPTRGAGYGYTF
TGTGCCAGCAGTCCCACCAGGGGCGCTGGCTATGGCTACACCTTC
>TRBV2|once|TRBJ2-3|TRBD2
CARGTSGRASGTDTQYF
TGTGCCAGGGGGACTAGCGGGAGGGCCTCCGGCACAGATACGCAGTATTTT
>TRBV20-1|-|TRBJ2-2|TRBD1
CSATRQGTGELFF
TGCAGTGCTACGCGACAGGGAACCGGGGAGCTGTTTTTT
>TRBV7-9|-|TRBJ2-1|-
CASSPRGGVHLNEQFF
TGTGCCAGCAGCCCTCGGGGTGGGGTCCACCTAAATGAGCAGTTCTTC
>TRBV12-5|-|TRBJ1-4|-
CASGLVRDKTNEKLFF
TGTGCTAGTGGTTTGGTACGGGACAAAACTAATGAAAAACTGTTTTTT
>TRBV7-3|-|TRBJ1-5|-
CASSLGSGSRNQPQHF
TGTGCCAGCAGCCTTGGGTCGGGCAGCCGAAATCAACCCCAGCATTTT
>TRBV12-3/TRBV12-4|many|TRBJ2-1|TRBD2
CASSTDPSGMPHEQFF
TGTGCCAGCAGTACCGACCCTAGCGGGATGCCCCATGAGCAGTTCTTC
>TRBV5-5|-|TRBJ1-5|-
CASSPLDIPSNQPQHF
TGTGCCAGCAGCCCTCTGGACATACCCAGCAATCAGCCCCAGCATTTT
>TRBV4-1|-|TRBJ2-7|-
CASSQGQAIPYEQYF
TGCGCCAGCAGCCAAGGACAGGCCATCCCCTACGAGCAGTACTTC
>TRBV9|few|TRBJ2-5|-
CASSVGISAGETQYF
TGTGCCAGCAGCGTAGGCATTAGCGCGGGGGAGACCCAGTACTTC
>TRBV7-9|many|TRBJ2-1|-
CASSFRGYNEQFF
TGTGCCAGCAGCTTCCGCGGGTACAATGAGCAGTTCTTC
>TRBV20-1|many|TRBJ2-1|-
CSASSLGAFEQFF
TGCAGTGCTAGTTCCCTGGGAGCGTTTGAGCAGTTCTTC
>TRBV24-1|-|TRBJ1-2|-
CATSGTGPSGYTF
TGTGCCACCAGTGGTACAGGGCCTAGTGGCTACACCTTC
>TRBV11-2|many|TRBJ1-2|-
CASSLAAGSGYTF
TGTGCCAGCAGCTTAGCGGCAGGGTCCGGCTACACCTTC
>TRBV6-1|many|TRBJ1-4|-
CASSFDGTVNEKLFF
TGTGCCAGCAGCTTCGACGGGACGGTAAATGAAAAACTGTTTTTT
>TRBV19|-|TRBJ2-1|TRBD2
CALFQRGNTYNEQFF
TGTGCCTTGTTTCAGCGGGGGAACACCTACAATGAGCAGTTCTTC
>TRBV12-3/TRBV12-4|many|TRBJ2-7|-
CASSLINEQYF
TGTGCCAGCAGTTTAATAAACGAGCAGTACTTC
>TRBV20-1|-|TRBJ2-3|TRBD2
CSAVAGPADTQYF
TGCAGTGCTGTAGCGGGACCCGCAGATACGCAGTATTTT
>TRBV5-5|few|TRBJ1-5|-
CASGPVREAPQHF
TGTGCCAGCGGGCCTGTAAGGGAAGCGCCCCAGCATTTT
>TRBV10-1|many|TRBJ2-7|-
CASSESLTGGDEQYF
TGCGCCAGCAGTGAGTCGTTGACAGGCGGGGACGAGCAGTACTTC
>TRBV28|many|TRBJ2-7|TRBD1
CASSWTGGTYEQYF
TGTGCCAGCAGTTGGACAGGGGGAACCTACGAGCAGTACTTC
>TRBV4-1|few|TRBJ2-5|TRBD2
CASSQDNSGGQETQYF
TGCGCCAGCAGCCAAGATAATAGCGGGGGCCAAGAGACCCAGTACTTC
>TRBV10-3|-|TRBJ2-7|TRBD1
CAISESTPGQSAKQYF
TGTGCCATCAGTGAATCCACCCCGGGACAGTCGGCCAAGCAGTACTTC
>TRBV15|-|TRBJ2-7|-
CATSRDNLGAYEQYF
TGTGCCACCAGCAGAGATAATCTGGGGGCCTACGAGCAGTACTTC
>TRBV5-6|-|TRBJ1-6|-
CASSFGGALSSPLHF
TGTGCCAGCAGCTTTGGGGGGGCCCTGAGCTCACCCCTCCACTTT
>TRBV9|-|TRBJ2-2|TRBD2
CASSVEVGTSDNTGELFF
TGTGCCAGCAGCGTAGAAGTCGGGACTAGCGACAACACCGGGGAGCTGTTTTTT
>TRBV6-2/TRBV6-3|-|TRBJ2-3|TRBD2
CASSGTSATDTQYF
TGTGCCAGCTCCGGGACTAGCGCGACAGATACGCAGTATTTT
>TRBV5-6|few|TRBJ1-4|-
CASSFSSEKLFF
TGTGCCAGCAGCTTCTCAAGCGAAAAACTGTTTTTT
>TRBV7-2|many|TRBJ2-1|TRBD2
CASSPVPGLGKDEQFF
TGTGCCAGCAGCCCAGTGCCGGGACTAGGGAAGGATGAGCAGTTCTTC
>TRBV5-5|many|TRBJ1-4|-
CASSLGGVRGEKLFF
TGTGCCAGCAGCTTGGGGGGAGTAAGGGGAGAAAAACTGTTTTTT
>TRBV30|-|TRBJ1-6|-
CAWSVRQDNSPLHF
TGTGCCTGGAGTGTACGCCAGGATAATTCACCCCTCCACTTT
>TRBV20-1|many|TRBJ2-2|-
CSARVTGRVGELFF
TGCAGTGCTAGAGTTACAGGAAGGGTCGGGGAGCTGTTTTTT
>TRBV2|many|TRBJ1-2|-
CASSEAWSAGGYTF
TGTGCCAGCAGTGAAGCTTGGTCAGCGGGAGGCTACACCTTC
>TRBV6-2/TRBV6-3|-|TRBJ1-2|-
CASRTRSSANYGYTF
TGTGCCAGCAGAACACGGTCTTCAGCTAACTATGGCTACACCTTC
>TRBV20-1|-|TRBJ1-3|-
CSARGGNTIYF
TGCAGTGCTAGGGGTGGAAACACCATATATTTT
>TRBV27|-|TRBJ1-6|-
CASSLNAGHLGPLHF
TGTGCCAGCAGTTTAAACGCCGGACATCTCGGACCCCTCCACTTT
>TRBV30|many|TRBJ1-2|-
CAWSIPAGAYGYTF
TGTGCCTGGAGCATCCCTGCGGGAGCCTATGGCTACACCTTC
>TRBV19|-|TRBJ2-7|TRBD1
CASSPRQGAGEQYF
TGTGCCAGTAGCCCCCGACAGGGGGCGGGCGAGCAGTACTTC
>TRBV12-5|many|TRBJ1-2|-
CASGLDFYGYTF
TGTGCTAGTGGACTTGACTTCTATGGCTACACCTTC
>TRBV30|once|TRBJ1-4|TRBD1
CAWSTGGYEKLFF
TGTGCCTGGAGCACAGGGGGCTATGAAAAACTGTTTTTT